This T cell receptor (beta chain) stems from a study of cytomegalovirus exposure and HLA in healthy donors. PCR used 60 Vbeta primers and 13 Jbeta primers. In the authors' methods: Later reanalysis found around 74 million unique TCR beta chains, 10 million to 12 million of them shared. Clones were read by immunoSEQ multiplex PCR, and TCRdb kept only the in-frame ones, dropping some. V, J and clone size derive from that table, while D and trimming were established from the DNA sequence. The sample lists approximately 180,000 clones, around 81% seen once, with more than 1.5% in the top ten. Germline CDR1 and CDR2: SGDLS and YYNGEE. The CDR3 runs 15 residues. V shed 3 bases and J shed 0 bases, with 10 bases lying between them. Findings of the study overall: It was reportedly the case that the classifier diagnosed cytomegalovirus status with high specificity and sensitivity. With DRB1 most and HLA-C fewest, TCR association rates differed between HLA loci in a later analysis. In vitro checks showed that a few CMV-associated chains really do target CMV antigens.

A word on this clone: Its antigen is still unknown.

The J gene is TRBJ2-1, the V gene TRBV9; perhaps TRBD1 as D (7 bases). The receptor comes from a man younger than 35 in good health and CMV-seronegative. The sample comprised PBMCs. CDR3 protein: CASSGGTDSYNEQFF. The CDR3 DNA is TGTGCCAGCAGCGGCGGGACAGACTCCTACAATGAGCAGTTCTTC.